This entry is about one T cell receptor beta chain. Individuals aged about 18 to 90 years were recruited from 20 to 25 US areas. Participant reports of clinical history set cohort assignment. The sample comes from a study of blood T cell repertoires in COVID-19. Looking at the study overall: The United States, Italy and Spain supplied acute and convalescent COVID-19 samples.

Sequenced by immunoSEQ multiplex PCR; TCRdb stores in-frame clones only, minus some. Of roughly 180,000 clones detected, roughly 85% appear once; the ten largest clones hold approximately 4.4%. The sample was PBMCs or T cells enriched from blood (not recorded which). This TCR derives from a woman aged 45-65 years who had recovered from COVID-19.

The DNA of the CDR3 is TGTGCCAGCAGCGTTGGGGACAGGGACAATGAGCAGTTCTTC. Protein product: CASSVGDRDNEQFF. J is TRBJ2-1 and V is TRBV9, with TRBD1 matching over 9 bases. Looked up from germline, CDR1 is SGDLS and CDR2 is YYNGEE. The CDR3 is 14 amino acids. The V segment lost 2 bases and the J segment 5 bases; nucleotides outside the gene matches: 2. The entire variable domain, with the rest obtained from reference TRBV9 and TRBJ2-1, is as follows: DSGVTQTPKHLITATGQRVTLRCSPRSGDLSVYWYQQSLDQGLQFLIQYYNGEERAKGNILERFSAQQFPDLHSELNLSSLELGDSALYFCASSVGDRDNEQFFGPGTRLTVL.